This TCR beta chain was sequenced for a study of blood T cell repertoires in COVID-19. Background on the study: There were acute and convalescent COVID-19 samples, and they came from the United States, Italy and Spain. The analysed material was cDNA or gDNA that came from T cells, B-cell-depleted T cells, or PBMCs.

Per the study methods: Estimates of nucleated cell counts were drawn from the amplification of reference gene primers. Clones were sequenced by immunoSEQ multiplex PCR, and TCRdb holds only the in-frame ones, with some missing. That table gives V, J and clone size, and the DNA gave D and trimming. The table records tens of thousands of clones, approximately 90% of them present only once. Germline CDR1 is MNHEY and CDR2 is SVGAGI. The V end was cut by 8 bases, the J end by 8 bases, with 22 bases between. The CDR3 totals 15 residues. This clone was observed once. This TCR derives from a man between 60 and 70 years old with acute or convalescent COVID-19. What was sequenced was peripheral blood. The chain couples TRBV6-5 to TRBJ1-5; maybe TRBD1 (5 bases). CDR3 sequence (DNA): TGTGCCAGCCGACTTAGTGACAGCCGCCCTAAGCCCCAGCATTTT. It yields the protein CASRLSDSRPKPQHF.